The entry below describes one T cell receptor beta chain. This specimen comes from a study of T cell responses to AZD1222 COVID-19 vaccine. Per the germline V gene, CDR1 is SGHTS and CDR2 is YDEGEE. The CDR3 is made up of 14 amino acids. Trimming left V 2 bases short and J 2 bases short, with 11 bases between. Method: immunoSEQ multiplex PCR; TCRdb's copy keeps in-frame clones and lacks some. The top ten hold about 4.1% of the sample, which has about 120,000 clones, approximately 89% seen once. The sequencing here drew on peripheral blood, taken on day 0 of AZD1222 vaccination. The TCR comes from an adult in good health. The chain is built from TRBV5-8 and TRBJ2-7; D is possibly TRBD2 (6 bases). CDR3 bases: TGTGCCAGCAGCTTCACGGGAGAGACCTACGAGCAGTACTTC. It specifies CASSFTGETYEQYF.